Below, one T cell receptor beta chain is given with its context. Antigen: not known. All patients experienced relapse after autologous stem cell transplantation, and brentuximab vedotin exposure was variable. The record originates from a study of PD-1 blockade in classical Hodgkin lymphoma. General study results and limits: Relapsed/refractory patients reportedly had lower baseline diversity than newly diagnosed patients. Baseline diversity in complete responders resembled that of newly diagnosed patients. With respect to the repertoire differences, their causes, possibly disease activity or prior therapy, remain undefined.

V lost 6 bases and J 7 bases, leaving 22 bases between the germline ends. CDR1 and CDR2 (germline): MNHEY, SMNVEV (reference sequence). This CDR3 contains 15 residues. Assay used: immunoSEQ multiplex PCR; TCRdb lists only in-frame clones, some missing. The sample holds about 98,000 clones, roughly 92% seen once. The TCR comes from a human donor with classical Hodgkin lymphoma. The sequences come from peripheral blood mononuclear cells (PBMCs), collected at baseline. This chain joins TRBV27 and TRBJ2-7, with TRBD1 as a possible D gene (6 bases). The CDR3 DNA is TGTGCCAGCAGCTCGCCCAGGGGCGTTCTTCGGGAGCAGTACTTC. This codes for CASSSPRGVLREQYF.